Listed below are T cell receptor beta chains from one sample, sequenced in a study of T-cell memory formation after mild COVID-19. TCRdb itself ran the 5' RACE reads through MiXCR, one entry per CDR3 protein. The table has around 250,000 distinct CDR3 sequences, 8% to 10% seen once. Sequenced material: PBMCs or a T cell subset sorted from them (not recorded which). The receptor set was obtained from a man between 18 and 29 years old who had mild COVID-19 (a few samples of this study predate the infection). Cell type and time point are not known. CDR3s include the opening cysteine and the closing phenylalanine or tryptophan. Each record gives: clone size, CDR3 length, V gene, J gene, D gene, CDR3 protein, CDR3 DNA. A D gene is named only where the DNA matches it firmly. Clone size appears in some rows only: once, few, many, or a class for an expanded clone.

clone size: few
CDR3 length: 15
V gene: TRBV5-6
J gene: TRBJ2-3
D gene: TRBD2
CDR3 protein: CASSEATSGGVTQYF
CDR3 DNA: TGTGCCAGCAGCGAAGCAACTAGCGGTGGCGTCACGCAGTATTTT

clone size: NA
CDR3 length: 17
V gene: TRBV24-1
J gene: TRBJ2-6
D gene: TRBD1
CDR3 protein: CATSQREGASGANVLTF
CDR3 DNA: TGTGCCACCAGTCAGCGAGAGGGGGCGTCTGGGGCCAACGTCCTGACTTTC

clone size: few
CDR3 length: 16
V gene: TRBV5-6
J gene: TRBJ2-1
D gene: NA
CDR3 protein: CASSHFWGRASNEQFF
CDR3 DNA: TGTGCCAGCAGCCATTTCTGGGGGCGTGCCTCCAATGAGCAGTTCTTC

clone size: few
CDR3 length: 13
V gene: TRBV29-1
J gene: TRBJ1-4
D gene: NA
CDR3 protein: CSVEQGGGEKLFF
CDR3 DNA: TGCAGCGTTGAACAGGGTGGAGGCGAAAAACTGTTTTTT

clone size: few
CDR3 length: 12
V gene: TRBV6-2/TRBV6-3
J gene: TRBJ2-7
D gene: NA
CDR3 protein: CASKGNSYEQYF
CDR3 DNA: TGTGCCAGCAAAGGTAACTCCTACGAGCAGTACTTC

clone size: NA
CDR3 length: 12
V gene: TRBV29-1
J gene: TRBJ2-5
D gene: NA
CDR3 protein: CSADNWSGTQYF
CDR3 DNA: TGCAGCGCCGACAATTGGTCAGGGACCCAGTACTTC

clone size: few
CDR3 length: 14
V gene: TRBV15
J gene: TRBJ1-2
D gene: NA
CDR3 protein: CATSSRGRDYGYTF
CDR3 DNA: TGTGCCACCAGTAGTCGAGGGCGAGATTATGGCTACACCTTC

clone size: few
CDR3 length: 17
V gene: TRBV7-2
J gene: TRBJ2-4
D gene: NA
CDR3 protein: CASSLVVRGGPGNIQYF
CDR3 DNA: TGTGCCAGCAGCTTAGTCGTCAGGGGGGGCCCCGGAAACATTCAGTACTTC

clone size: NA
CDR3 length: 11
V gene: TRBV2
J gene: TRBJ2-1
D gene: TRBD2
CDR3 protein: CASRPGGEQFF
CDR3 DNA: TGTGCCAGCAGGCCGGGAGGTGAGCAGTTCTTC

clone size: once
CDR3 length: 15
V gene: TRBV5-5
J gene: TRBJ1-2
D gene: NA
CDR3 protein: CASSGRGAVNYGYTF
CDR3 DNA: TGTGCCAGCAGTGGCAGAGGCGCCGTAAACTATGGCTACACCTTC

clone size: NA
CDR3 length: 16
V gene: TRBV5-5
J gene: TRBJ1-6
D gene: NA
CDR3 protein: CASSLLRQGTSSPLHF
CDR3 DNA: TGTGCCAGCAGCCTCCTGCGGCAGGGGACAAGTTCACCCCTCCACTTT

clone size: few
CDR3 length: 16
V gene: TRBV24-1
J gene: TRBJ2-1
D gene: NA
CDR3 protein: CATSDSLGTLHEEQFF
CDR3 DNA: TGTGCCACCAGTGATAGTTTGGGAACTCTCCACGAGGAGCAGTTCTTC

clone size: many
CDR3 length: 16
V gene: TRBV4-3
J gene: TRBJ1-5
D gene: TRBD1
CDR3 protein: CASSQEYRGTQGPQHF
CDR3 DNA: TGCGCCAGCAGCCAAGAGTACAGGGGAACTCAAGGGCCCCAGCATTTT

clone size: many
CDR3 length: 12
V gene: TRBV7-2
J gene: TRBJ2-5
D gene: NA
CDR3 protein: CASSFLGETQYF
CDR3 DNA: TGTGCCAGCAGCTTTCTAGGGGAGACCCAGTACTTC

clone size: few
CDR3 length: 17
V gene: TRBV27
J gene: TRBJ2-1
D gene: TRBD2
CDR3 protein: CASRPGISGVSYNEQFF
CDR3 DNA: TGTGCCAGCAGACCTGGAATTAGCGGGGTTTCCTACAATGAGCAGTTCTTC

clone size: NA
CDR3 length: 13
V gene: TRBV12-3/TRBV12-4
J gene: TRBJ2-3
D gene: NA
CDR3 protein: CASVFGRTDTQYF
CDR3 DNA: TGTGCCAGCGTTTTTGGGCGCACAGATACGCAGTATTTT

clone size: few
CDR3 length: 13
V gene: TRBV29-1
J gene: TRBJ1-1
D gene: TRBD1
CDR3 protein: CSALQGPGTEAFF
CDR3 DNA: TGCAGCGCCTTACAGGGGCCTGGCACTGAAGCTTTCTTT

clone size: many
CDR3 length: 15
V gene: TRBV5-1
J gene: TRBJ2-1
D gene: NA
CDR3 protein: CASSLTLSSYNEQFF
CDR3 DNA: TGCGCCAGCAGCTTGACCCTAAGCTCCTACAATGAGCAGTTCTTC

clone size: many
CDR3 length: 14
V gene: TRBV7-9
J gene: TRBJ2-1
D gene: TRBD2
CDR3 protein: CASSSGLGRDEQFF
CDR3 DNA: TGTGCCAGCAGCTCCGGACTAGGGAGGGATGAGCAGTTCTTC

clone size: NA
CDR3 length: 14
V gene: TRBV20-1
J gene: TRBJ2-2
D gene: NA
CDR3 protein: CSARGRPTGGELFF
CDR3 DNA: TGCAGTGCTAGAGGGAGGCCAACAGGCGGGGAGCTGTTTTTT

clone size: NA
CDR3 length: 17
V gene: TRBV7-3
J gene: TRBJ2-1
D gene: NA
CDR3 protein: CASSLNPQGQTYNEQFF
CDR3 DNA: TGTGCCAGCAGCTTAAATCCCCAGGGACAAACCTACAATGAGCAGTTCTTC

clone size: few
CDR3 length: 12
V gene: TRBV7-9
J gene: TRBJ1-1
D gene: NA
CDR3 protein: CASSTRNTEAFF
CDR3 DNA: TGTGCCAGCAGCACCCGGAACACTGAAGCTTTCTTT

clone size: few
CDR3 length: 17
V gene: TRBV4-3
J gene: TRBJ2-1
D gene: NA
CDR3 protein: CASNPRSGKATVYEQFF
CDR3 DNA: TGCGCCAGCAACCCAAGATCCGGGAAGGCTACCGTTTATGAGCAGTTCTTC

clone size: many
CDR3 length: 16
V gene: TRBV6-5
J gene: TRBJ2-1
D gene: TRBD2
CDR3 protein: CASSSLLRGGQDEQFF
CDR3 DNA: TGTGCCAGCAGTTCTCTATTACGGGGGGGCCAAGATGAGCAGTTCTTC

clone size: NA
CDR3 length: 16
V gene: TRBV4-2
J gene: TRBJ2-4
D gene: NA
CDR3 protein: CASSQELTIAKNIQYF
CDR3 DNA: TGTGCCAGCAGCCAAGAATTAACCATAGCCAAAAACATTCAGTACTTC

clone size: few
CDR3 length: 15
V gene: TRBV4-1
J gene: TRBJ2-5
D gene: NA
CDR3 protein: CASSRSGTYGGTQYF
CDR3 DNA: TGCGCCAGCAGCCGATCTGGGACGTACGGAGGGACCCAGTACTTC

clone size: few
CDR3 length: 13
V gene: TRBV5-6
J gene: TRBJ2-7
D gene: NA
CDR3 protein: CASSFTQGYEQYF
CDR3 DNA: TGTGCCAGCAGCTTCACGCAGGGCTACGAGCAGTACTTC

clone size: many
CDR3 length: 12
V gene: TRBV20-1
J gene: TRBJ2-5
D gene: NA
CDR3 protein: CSARGFQETQYF
CDR3 DNA: TGCAGTGCTAGGGGATTTCAAGAGACCCAGTACTTC

clone size: NA
CDR3 length: 13
V gene: TRBV4-2
J gene: TRBJ2-3
D gene: NA
CDR3 protein: CASSQARADTQYF
CDR3 DNA: TGTGCCAGCAGCCAAGCCAGGGCAGATACGCAGTATTTT

clone size: few
CDR3 length: 12
V gene: TRBV3-1
J gene: TRBJ1-2
D gene: NA
CDR3 protein: CARGLRQCGYTF
CDR3 DNA: TGTGCCAGGGGTCTTCGACAGTGTGGCTACACCTTC

clone size: few
CDR3 length: 15
V gene: TRBV4-3
J gene: TRBJ1-1
D gene: NA
CDR3 protein: CASSQGNTGDTEAFF
CDR3 DNA: TGCGCCAGCAGCCAGGGGAACACGGGGGACACTGAAGCTTTCTTT

clone size: few
CDR3 length: 15
V gene: TRBV6-2/TRBV6-3
J gene: TRBJ2-1
D gene: TRBD1
CDR3 protein: CASSLRQGRTREQFF
CDR3 DNA: TGTGCCAGCAGCCTAAGACAGGGGCGGACAAGGGAGCAGTTCTTC

clone size: few
CDR3 length: 14
V gene: TRBV5-1
J gene: TRBJ1-2
D gene: NA
CDR3 protein: CASSPTSLGYGYTF
CDR3 DNA: TGCGCCAGCAGCCCCACGTCGTTGGGCTATGGCTACACCTTC

clone size: many
CDR3 length: 13
V gene: TRBV7-3
J gene: TRBJ2-3
D gene: NA
CDR3 protein: CASSFSTLDTQYF
CDR3 DNA: TGTGCCAGCAGCTTCAGTACGTTGGATACGCAGTATTTT

clone size: NA
CDR3 length: 15
V gene: TRBV25-1
J gene: TRBJ1-5
D gene: NA
CDR3 protein: CASSDRGVDNQPQHF
CDR3 DNA: TGTGCCAGCAGTGATCGAGGGGTCGACAATCAGCCCCAGCATTTT

clone size: NA
CDR3 length: 15
V gene: TRBV6-5
J gene: TRBJ2-3
D gene: NA
CDR3 protein: CASSLTEASTDTQYF
CDR3 DNA: TGTGCCAGCAGCCTTACAGAAGCTAGCACAGATACGCAGTATTTT

clone size: NA
CDR3 length: 17
V gene: TRBV4-3
J gene: TRBJ2-5
D gene: NA
CDR3 protein: CASSQDLGTSGGETQYF
CDR3 DNA: TGCGCCAGCAGCCAAGATCTTGGGACATCGGGCGGCGAGACCCAGTACTTC

clone size: many
CDR3 length: 15
V gene: TRBV5-6
J gene: TRBJ1-2
D gene: TRBD1
CDR3 protein: CASSPRTGANYGYTF
CDR3 DNA: TGTGCCAGCAGCCCGCGGACAGGGGCTAACTATGGCTACACCTTC

clone size: few
CDR3 length: 17
V gene: TRBV12-3/TRBV12-4
J gene: TRBJ1-3
D gene: TRBD1
CDR3 protein: CASSFSGTGGSGNTIYF
CDR3 DNA: TGTGCCAGCAGTTTCTCCGGGACAGGGGGCTCTGGAAACACCATATATTTT

clone size: many
CDR3 length: 15
V gene: TRBV20-1
J gene: TRBJ2-1
D gene: TRBD2
CDR3 protein: CSATRLETSGNEQFF
CDR3 DNA: TGCAGTGCTACTCGACTGGAGACTAGCGGCAATGAGCAGTTCTTC

clone size: NA
CDR3 length: 17
V gene: TRBV5-6
J gene: TRBJ1-3
D gene: NA
CDR3 protein: CASSFSSVDHTGNTIYF
CDR3 DNA: TGTGCCAGCAGCTTCTCATCGGTGGACCACACCGGAAACACCATATATTTT

clone size: few
CDR3 length: 12
V gene: TRBV20-1
J gene: TRBJ1-3
D gene: NA
CDR3 protein: CSARGDVNTIYF
CDR3 DNA: TGCAGTGCTAGAGGGGACGTAAACACCATATATTTT

clone size: few
CDR3 length: 14
V gene: TRBV6-5
J gene: TRBJ2-2
D gene: NA
CDR3 protein: CASSWQRNTGELFF
CDR3 DNA: TGTGCCAGCAGTTGGCAACGGAACACCGGGGAGCTGTTTTTT

clone size: few
CDR3 length: 15
V gene: TRBV7-2
J gene: TRBJ1-3
D gene: NA
CDR3 protein: CASSLEGRAGNTIYF
CDR3 DNA: TGTGCCAGCAGCTTAGAAGGCAGGGCTGGAAACACCATATATTTT

clone size: NA
CDR3 length: 12
V gene: TRBV9
J gene: TRBJ1-1
D gene: NA
CDR3 protein: CASSDKETEAFF
CDR3 DNA: TGTGCCAGCAGCGATAAAGAGACTGAAGCTTTCTTT

clone size: NA
CDR3 length: 14
V gene: TRBV12-3/TRBV12-4
J gene: TRBJ1-6
D gene: TRBD1
CDR3 protein: CASSRGTGNSPLHF
CDR3 DNA: TGTGCCAGCAGCCGAGGGACAGGGAATTCACCCCTCCACTTT

clone size: NA
CDR3 length: 14
V gene: TRBV7-9
J gene: TRBJ1-1
D gene: NA
CDR3 protein: CASSLFNGQTEAFF
CDR3 DNA: TGTGCCAGCAGCTTATTTAATGGGCAAACTGAAGCTTTCTTT

clone size: NA
CDR3 length: 14
V gene: TRBV3-1
J gene: TRBJ1-2
D gene: NA
CDR3 protein: CSSSQGWTGDGYTF
CDR3 DNA: TGTTCCAGCAGCCAAGGATGGACTGGCGATGGCTACACCTTC

clone size: NA
CDR3 length: 14
V gene: TRBV6-2/TRBV6-3
J gene: TRBJ2-5
D gene: TRBD2
CDR3 protein: CASSSNGGKETQYF
CDR3 DNA: TGTGCCAGCAGTTCGAACGGGGGGAAAGAGACCCAGTACTTC